Each of the 2 T cell receptor beta chains below was sequenced from the same sample in a study of CD8+ T cells in alopecia areata. The sequencing template was cDNA reverse transcribed from extracted RNA. Sequencing used immunoSEQ multiplex PCR; TCRdb keeps in-frame clones, though not all of them. The sample consists of over 120,000 clones, around 49% of them appearing once. Material: CD4+ T cells sorted from blood, obtained at week 0. These TCRs come from a human donor with alopecia areata.

The CDR3, as DNA: TGTGCCTGGAATCCGGGGGTGAACACTGAAGCTTTCTTT. This translates into CAWNPGVNTEAFF. The J gene is TRBJ1-1, the V gene TRBV30; a weak D match, TRBD1 (5 bases). The CDR3 contains 13 residues. With 4 bases removed from V and 0 bases from J, the gap between germline ends came to 9 bases. Germline CDR1 and CDR2: GTSNPN and SVGIG (reference sequence).

This clone appeared a few times. The chain couples TRBV5-1 to TRBJ2-6; maybe TRBD2 (5 bases). The CDR3 sequence is 14 residues long. The germline V and J ends were trimmed by 7 bases and 4 bases, with 12 bases remaining between them. Germline CDR1 reads SGHRS; CDR2 reads YFSETQ. The CDR3 here is CASGGGSGANVLTF. CDR3 DNA sequence: TGCGCCAGCGGAGGTGGGTCCGGGGCCAACGTCCTGACTTTC.